This is a list of T cell receptor beta chains from one sample in a study of CD8+CD57+ T cells in acquired aplastic anemia. TCRdb itself ran the reads through MiXCR, one entry per CDR3 protein. The sample shows hundreds of thousands of distinct CDR3 sequences, 60% to 80% of them seen only once. The sequenced sample was sorted CD4+, CD8+, or CD8+CD57+ T cells (not recorded which) from PBMCs. The receptor source for this set is a human donor in good health, serving as a control. Each CDR3 is given with its conserved first and last residue. A D gene is named only where the DNA matches it firmly. Only part of the rows carry a size: once, few, many, or a class if the clone is expanded.

D	V	size	J	CDR3	DNA
-	TRBV7-2	-	TRBJ2-3	CASSFGRGDLGTDTQYF	TGTGCCAGCAGCTTTGGGAGAGGGGACTTGGGGACAGATACGCAGTATTTT
TRBD2	TRBV2	few	TRBJ2-1	CASRLVAGLYNEQFF	TGTGCCAGCAGGCTCGTAGCGGGACTTTACAATGAGCAGTTCTTC
-	TRBV20-1	-	TRBJ1-2	CSARDMEKANYGYTF	TGCAGTGCTAGAGATATGGAGAAAGCTAACTATGGCTACACCTTC
-	TRBV11-1	-	TRBJ2-1	CASSETASGNEQFF	TGTGCCAGCAGCGAGACAGCTTCGGGCAATGAGCAGTTCTTC
-	TRBV13	-	TRBJ2-7	CASSVHGELNYEQYF	TGTGCCAGCAGCGTACACGGGGAACTGAACTACGAGCAGTACTTC
-	TRBV2	-	TRBJ2-5	CASSPRTGQKPQFF	TGTGCCAGCAGCCCCCGAACAGGACAAAAGCCCCAGTTTTTC
TRBD2	TRBV6-1	few	TRBJ2-7	CASSEAETSGSYEQYF	TGTGCCAGCAGTGAAGCGGAAACTAGCGGGAGTTACGAGCAGTACTTC
-	TRBV9	-	TRBJ1-2	CASSGNQGNANYGYTF	TGTGCCAGCAGCGGGAATCAGGGGAACGCTAACTATGGCTACACCTTC
-	TRBV2	once	TRBJ1-4	CASKPGREAPNFRLCF	TGTGCCAGCAAACCAGGGAGAGAGGCGCCGAATTTTAGACTATGCTTT
-	TRBV4-3	-	TRBJ2-3	CASTTPTGPDTQYF	TGCGCCAGCACTACCCCTACGGGGCCAGATACGCAGTATTTT
-	TRBV11-2	many	TRBJ1-2	CASSQRVRGYTF	TGTGCCAGCAGCCAAAGGGTCAGAGGCTACACCTTC
-	TRBV7-2	-	TRBJ1-1	CASSSHGAWRGGFF	TGTGCCAGCAGCTCCCACGGGGCGTGGCGCGGGGGTTTCTTT
-	TRBV7-9	-	TRBJ2-2	CASSAQGRVPAQLFF	TGTGCCAGCAGCGCACAGGGTCGTGTGCCCGCCCAGCTGTTTTTT
TRBD1	TRBV10-3	-	TRBJ1-1	CAISETGTEYTEAFF	TGTGCCATCAGTGAAACCGGGACAGAATACACTGAAGCTTTCTTT
TRBD2	TRBV7-8	-	TRBJ2-7	CASSLALLADEQYF	TGTGCCAGCAGCTTAGCTTTACTAGCGGACGAGCAGTACTTC
-	TRBV19	many	TRBJ2-6	CASSIVGVGANVLTF	TGTGCCAGTAGTATTGTAGGTGTTGGGGCCAACGTCCTGACTTTC
TRBD2	TRBV9	many	TRBJ2-7	CASSVAPSGGGSTYEQYF	TGTGCCAGCAGCGTAGCCCCTAGCGGGGGCGGCAGCACCTACGAGCAGTACTTC
-	TRBV9	-	TRBJ2-5	CASSVVGGVETQYF	TGTGCCAGCAGCGTAGTAGGGGGGGTTGAGACCCAGTACTTC
-	TRBV7-7	-	TRBJ1-6	CASRVEGGWETQYLHF	TGTGCTAGCAGGGTAGAGGGGGGTTGGGAGACCCAGTACCTCCACTTT
TRBD1	TRBV20-1	many	TRBJ1-2	CSARASGTGGYGYTF	TGCAGTGCTAGAGCCTCCGGGACAGGCGGCTATGGCTACACCTTC
-	TRBV6-5	once	TRBJ1-2	CAISVGQGGYGYTF	TGTGCCATCAGTGTAGGTCAGGGTGGCTATGGCTACACCTTC
-	TRBV7-8	few	TRBJ2-3	CASKDGGTDTQYF	TGTGCCAGCAAGGATGGGGGCACAGATACGCAGTATTTT
-	TRBV12-3/TRBV12-4	-	TRBJ2-5	CASSFHFGDTETQYF	TGTGCCAGCAGTTTCCATTTCGGGGACACAGAGACCCAGTACTTC
TRBD2	TRBV2	-	TRBJ2-2	CASSREGGPPGELFF	TGCGCTAGCAGCCGGGAGGGTGGTCCACCCGGGGAGCTGTTTTTT
-	TRBV7-8	once	TRBJ2-7	CASSSNGSRFYEQYF	TGTGCCAGCAGCTCCAACGGCAGCCGGTTCTACGAGCAGTACTTC
-	TRBV20-1	many	TRBJ1-6	CSARGTVYGRGSPLHF	TGCAGTGCTAGAGGGACAGTTTATGGAAGGGGATCACCCCTCCACTTT
TRBD1	TRBV7-9	-	TRBJ1-2	CASSSYQGAVGYTF	TGTGCCAGCAGCTCATACCAGGGGGCAGTTGGCTACACCTTC
-	TRBV9	many	TRBJ1-1	CASSVGIGAVTEAFF	TGTGCCAGCAGCGTGGGTATTGGAGCTGTCACTGAAGCTTTCTTT
-	TRBV2	-	TRBJ1-2	CASAQHRTYGYTF	TGTGCCAGCGCCCAGCACAGGACCTATGGCTACACCTTC
TRBD1	TRBV7-2	-	TRBJ2-1	CASSSGQGACLVQFF	TGTGCCAGCAGCTCGGGACAGGGGGCATGTCTGGTTCAGTTCTTC
TRBD1	TRBV6-6	-	TRBJ2-3	CASSQGPGQGAVTQYF	TGTGCCAGCAGCCAAGGACCCGGGCAGGGGGCTGTTACGCAGTATTTT
-	TRBV10-3	-	TRBJ2-2	CAISESGIGNTGELSF	TGTGCCATCAGTGAGTCCGGGATAGGGAACACCGGGGAGCTGTCTTTT
-	TRBV5-1	-	TRBJ2-7	CASSATGHSYEQYF	TGCGCCAGCAGCGCGACGGGCCACTCCTACGAGCAGTACTTC
-	TRBV11-2	once	TRBJ1-6	CASSLDGDLNSPLHF	TGTGCCAGCAGCTTAGACGGGGACCTAAATTCACCCCTCCACTTT
-	TRBV12-3/TRBV12-4	-	TRBJ2-3	CASSECTGKRGRTQYF	TGTGCCAGCAGTGAGTGTACGGGGAAGAGGGGAAGAACGCAGTATTTT
-	TRBV27	-	TRBJ2-7	CASSPTGTYEQYF	TGTGCCAGCAGTCCGACAGGAACCTACGAGCAGTACTTC
TRBD2	TRBV10-3	few	TRBJ2-1	CAISVGTSGAERFF	TGTGCCATCAGCGTCGGGACTAGCGGGGCAGAGCGGTTCTTC
-	TRBV19	-	TRBJ1-5	CASSIVGQGGQPQHF	TGTGCCAGTAGTATAGTTGGCCAGGGAGGTCAGCCCCAGCATTTT
TRBD1	TRBV5-1	-	TRBJ1-5	CASSPLTGQGQPQHF	TGCGCCAGCAGCCCACTGACGGGACAGGGTCAGCCCCAGCATTTT
TRBD2	TRBV27	few	TRBJ2-1	CASSLSAGGYNEQFF	TGTGCCAGCAGTTTATCTGCGGGAGGTTACAATGAGCAGTTCTTC
TRBD1	TRBV7-9	-	TRBJ1-6	CATSRDRGSEQYFHF	TGTGCCACCAGCCGGGACAGGGGGTCCGAGCAGTACTTCCACTTT
-	TRBV10-3	-	TRBJ1-3	CAISVPRYSGNTIYF	TGTGCCATCAGTGTACCCAGATACTCTGGAAACACCATATATTTT
-	TRBV7-2	-	TRBJ1-2	CASTRFDRDYGYTF	TGTGCCAGCACCCGATTCGACAGAGACTATGGCTACACCTTC
-	TRBV14	many	TRBJ2-3	CASSQWNSVTDTQYF	TGTGCCAGCAGCCAATGGAACAGCGTCACAGATACGCAGTATTTT
TRBD1	TRBV6-1	-	TRBJ2-3	CASSDPGTVTDTQYF	TGTGCCAGCAGTGACCCCGGGACAGTCACAGATACGCAGTATTTT
-	TRBV6-5	-	TRBJ2-2	CASRTLQAKDTGELFF	TGTGCCAGCCGCACCCTACAGGCAAAGGACACCGGGGAGCTGTTTTTT
-	TRBV20-1	-	TRBJ1-6	CSAEDRARGNSPLHF	TGCAGTGCTGAGGATAGGGCGCGGGGCAATTCACCCCTCCACTTT
-	TRBV20-1	-	TRBJ1-1	CSASSSGGTEAFF	TGCAGTGCTAGTTCCAGCGGGGGTACAGAAGCTTTCTTT
-	TRBV4-1	-	TRBJ2-5	CASSRYGTLETQYF	TGTGCCAGCAGCCGCTACGGGACTCTAGAGACCCAGTACTTC
-	TRBV12-3/TRBV12-4	-	TRBJ1-2	CASSFDSSLDGYTF	TGTGCCAGCAGTTTTGACAGCTCGCTCGATGGCTACACCTTC
-	TRBV3-1	few	TRBJ2-1	CASSQGPEYNEQFF	TGTGCCAGCAGCCAAGGTCCAGAGTACAATGAGCAGTTCTTC
TRBD2	TRBV7-2	many	TRBJ2-5	CASSLRPRGGAGETQYF	TGTGCCAGCAGTTTAAGACCACGCGGGGGGGCTGGAGAGACCCAGTACTTC
-	TRBV2	-	TRBJ1-2	CASLSPRVSGYTF	TGTGCCAGCTTATCCCCGAGGGTTTCGGGCTACACCTTC